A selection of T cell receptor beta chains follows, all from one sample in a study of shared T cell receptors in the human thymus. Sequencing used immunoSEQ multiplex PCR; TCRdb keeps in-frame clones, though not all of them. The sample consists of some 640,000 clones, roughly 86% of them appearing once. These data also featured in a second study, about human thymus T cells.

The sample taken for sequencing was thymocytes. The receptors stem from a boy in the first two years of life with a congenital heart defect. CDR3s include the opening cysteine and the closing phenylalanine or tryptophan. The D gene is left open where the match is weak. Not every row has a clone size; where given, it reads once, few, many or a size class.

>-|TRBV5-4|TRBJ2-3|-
CASSLFGDTQYF
TGTGCCAGCAGCTTATTCGGTGATACGCAGTATTTT
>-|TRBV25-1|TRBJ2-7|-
CASSENLSRIYEQYF
TGTGCCAGCAGTGAGAACTTATCCAGGATCTACGAGCAGTACTTC
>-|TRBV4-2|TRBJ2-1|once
CASGQPTWSSYNEQFF
TGTGCCAGCGGCCAACCGACTTGGAGCTCCTACAATGAGCAGTTCTTC
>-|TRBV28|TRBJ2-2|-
CASSLQGSGELFF
TGTGCCAGCAGTCTACAGGGTTCCGGGGAGCTGTTTTTT
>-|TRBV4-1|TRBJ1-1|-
CASSQAQGESTEAFF
TGCGCCAGCAGCCAAGCACAGGGAGAGAGCACTGAAGCTTTCTTT
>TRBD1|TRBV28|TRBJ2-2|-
CASRIPGQGDGELFF
TGTGCCAGCAGGATACCGGGACAGGGTGACGGGGAGCTGTTTTTT
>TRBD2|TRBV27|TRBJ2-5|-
CASSLSSGSMETQYF
TGTGCCAGCAGTTTATCTAGCGGGAGTATGGAGACCCAGTACTTC
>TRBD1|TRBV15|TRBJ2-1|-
CATSRGTGTGPNEQFF
TGTGCCACCAGCAGGGGGACCGGGACAGGGCCCAATGAGCAGTTCTTC
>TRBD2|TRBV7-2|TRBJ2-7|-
CASSLAQGLNYEQYF
TGTGCCAGCAGCTTAGCCCAGGGACTAAACTACGAGCAGTACTTC
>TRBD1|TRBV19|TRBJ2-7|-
CASSFPGQGIYEQYF
TGTGCCAGTAGCTTCCCGGGACAGGGAATCTACGAGCAGTACTTC